This passage covers 27 T cell receptor beta chains from one sample sequenced in a study of blood T cell repertoires in COVID-19. The repertoire was sequenced with immunoSEQ multiplex PCR; TCRdb's copy has only in-frame clones and lacks some. In the table there are some 200,000 clones, around 86% of which are singletons. Sequenced sample: PBMCs or T cells enriched from blood (not recorded which). All receptors come from a man aged 30 to 45 in a cohort exposed to, infected with or recovered from COVID-19 (not recorded which).

The gene calls are TRBV5-4 and TRBJ1-2; possibly TRBD1 for D (6 bases). The CDR3 runs to 14 residues. With 2 bases removed from V and 4 bases from J, the gap between germline ends came to 12 bases. The germline gives CDR1 SGHNT, CDR2 YYREEE (reference sequence). In DNA form, the CDR3 reads TGTGCCAGCAGCTTACAGGGTGGGAGCTATGGCTACACCTTC. Protein product: CASSLQGGSYGYTF.

CDR3 nucleotides: TGTGCCAGCAGCTTTGCGGGAGGGCAAGAGACCCAGTACTTC. Its protein product is CASSFAGGQETQYF. V is TRBV11-2 and J is TRBJ2-5, with 9 nucleotides matching TRBD2. J was trimmed by 2 bases and V by 3 bases; bases with no gene match: 1. CDR3 size: 14 residues. The germline V gene has CDR1 SGHAT and CDR2 FQNNGV.

The CDR3 nucleotides are TGTGCCAGCAGCTTAACCCCGGGACAAACGAATCAGCCCCAGCATTTT. Protein: CASSLTPGQTNQPQHF. The chain carries TRBV5-5 and TRBJ1-5; a weak D match, TRBD1 (6 bases). The CDR3 length is 16 residues. V was pared by 2 bases and J by 4 bases, with 16 bases between. Per the germline V gene, CDR1 is SGHKS and CDR2 is YYEKEE (reference sequence).

The rearrangement uses TRBV24-1 and TRBJ1-6, with 7 bases lining up with TRBD1. Looked up from germline, CDR1 is KGHDR and CDR2 is SFDVKD. V gave up 3 bases and J gave up 4 bases; unmatched junction bases: 8. The CDR3 contains 17 residues. CDR3 bases: TGTGCCACCAGTGATGGCCGGGACAGAGGTTATAATTCACCCCTCCACTTT. This sequence encodes CATSDGRDRGYNSPLHF.

This clone has only one observation. This CDR3 is CASSLLAGVNEQFF. CDR3 nucleotide sequence: TGCGCCAGCAGCTTACTAGCGGGAGTCAATGAGCAGTTCTTC. The chain is built from TRBV5-1 and TRBJ2-1; 11 bases fit TRBD2. This CDR3 spans 14 amino acids. J gave up 6 bases and V 2 bases, and 1 base lay outside the gene matches. Germline lookup yields CDR1 SGHRS and CDR2 YFSETQ.

The chain uses TRBV10-2 and TRBJ1-5; tentative D call: TRBD1 (6 bases). V lost 5 bases and J 0 bases, leaving 11 bases between the germline ends. Looked up from germline, CDR1 is WSHSY and CDR2 is SAAADI. CDR3 size: 15 residues. The CDR3 DNA follows: TGCGCCAGCAGTCTGACAGGAAATAGCAATCAGCCCCAGCATTTT. Protein: CASSLTGNSNQPQHF.

CDR3 in amino acids: CASSVNAGSPLHF. The CDR3, as DNA: TGTGCCAGCAGCGTAAATGCGGGTTCACCCCTCCACTTT. The V and J genes are TRBV9 and TRBJ1-6; no clear D. Germline V gene sequence: CDR1 SGDLS, CDR2 YYNGEE. V dropped 1 base and J dropped 9 bases, with 8 bases sitting between them. The CDR3 is made up of 13 amino acids.

The V gene is TRBV2, the J gene TRBJ1-4, with D possibly being TRBD1 (6 bases). V lost 8 bases and J lost 0, with 19 bases in between. This CDR3 is built from 17 residues. Germline V CDR1 and CDR2: SNHLY, FYNNEI. The CDR3 nucleotides are TGTGCCAGCCAGAAACGACCGGGGACACCAACTAATGAAAAACTGTTTTTT. Translation gives CASQKRPGTPTNEKLFF.

The chain is built from TRBV7-2 and TRBJ2-2; TRBD1 aligns across 10 bases. There are 15 residues in the CDR3. V lost 5 bases and J lost 5; bases outside the gene matches: 5. Germline V gives CDR1 SGHTA, CDR2 FQGNSA. The CDR3 bases are TGTGCCAGCAGCCCTTGGGACAGGGGAACCGGGGAGCTGTTTTTT. Translating it yields CASSPWDRGTGELFF. Supplemented by reference TRBV7-2 and TRBJ2-2, the full variable domain reads GAGVSQSPSNKVTEKGKDVELRCDPISGHTALYWYRQSLGQGLEFLIYFQGNSAPDKSGLPSDRFSAERTGGSVSTLTIQRTQQEDSAVYLCASSPWDRGTGELFFGEGSRLTVL.

The V and J genes are TRBV4-1 and TRBJ1-3; 7 nucleotides agree with TRBD1. This CDR3 comprises 19 residues. The ends lost 3 bases at V and 0 bases at J; junction bases unmatched: 14. Germline CDR1 MGHRA, CDR2 YSYEKL. This chain's CDR3 is CASSHYPGQPLTSGNTIYF. Here the CDR3 DNA reads TGCGCCAGCAGCCATTACCCGGGACAGCCCCTTACCTCTGGAAACACCATATATTTT.

This chain connects TRBV7-3 to TRBJ2-1; 7 bases are shared with TRBD2. The CDR3 extends over 15 amino acids. Trimming took 5 bases from V and 4 from J; bases not matched to a gene: 8. Germline loops: CDR1 SGHTA, CDR2 FQGTGA. CDR3 DNA sequence: TGTGCCAGCAGCACCGGGACTACCATATACAATGAGCAGTTCTTC. Its translation: CASSTGTTIYNEQFF.

The chain has TRBV4-1 and TRBJ2-5, with TRBD2 matching over 7 bases. The V gene end was trimmed by 4 bases and the J gene end by 1 base; junction bases not matched to a gene: 6. Germline-derived CDR1 and CDR2 are MGHRA and YSYEKL. The CDR3 contains 15 residues. The CDR3 loop reads CASSPLAGAQETQYF. The CDR3 DNA follows: TGCGCCAGCAGCCCATTAGCGGGTGCCCAAGAGACCCAGTACTTC.

This clone occurred a few times. The rearrangement links TRBV12-2 to TRBJ2-2; the listed D gene, TRBD2, was not tested against the DNA. TRBV12-2 is flagged as a pseudogene. The CDR3 spans 21 residues. In DNA form, the CDR3 reads TGTGCAAGTCGCTTGCATCGGGAATTGACTAGCGGGAGTTCTAAAACCGGGGAGCTGTTTTTT. Its protein is CASRLHRELTSGSSKTGELFF.

The rearrangement joins TRBV5-1 to TRBJ1-2, with D unclear. The CDR3 extends over 14 amino acids. CDR1 is SGHRS and CDR2 is YFSETQ in the germline V gene. V was shortened by 6 bases and J by 6 bases, with 18 bases between the two germline ends. The CDR3 coding sequence is TGCGCCAGCACCATGGGAGGCCCGACGGATGGCTACACCTTC. Translating it yields CASTMGGPTDGYTF. Complete variable domain (other parts from reference TRBV5-1 and TRBJ1-2): KAGVTQTPRYLIKTRGQQVTLSCSPISGHRSVSWYQQTPGQGLQFLFEYFSETQRNKGNFPGRFSGRQFSNSRSEMNVSTLELGDSALYLCASTMGGPTDGYTFGSGTRLTVV.

This clone was seen once. V usage is TRBV6-5 and J usage is TRBJ2-4; unclear D gene. CDR3 length: 16 residues. V shed 0 bases and J shed 6 bases, with 15 bases lying between them. Looked up from germline, CDR1 is MNHEY and CDR2 is SVGAGI. As DNA, the CDR3 is TGTGCCAGCAGTTACTCGAGCCCGTATCGTGGAAACATTCAGTACTTC. Protein: CASSYSSPYRGNIQYF.

The CDR3 region is CASSPRGTGSPLHF. The CDR3 DNA reads as TGTGCCAGCAGCCCCCGCGGAACGGGTTCACCCCTCCACTTT. The V and J genes are TRBV14 and TRBJ1-6; D gene unclear. From germline, CDR1 is SGHDN and CDR2 FVKESK. Trimming took off 4 bases at V and 9 bases at J, with 13 bases between the two ends. The CDR3 is 14 amino acids. Drawing the rest from reference TRBV14 and TRBJ1-6, the complete variable domain is EAGVTQFPSHSVIEKGQTVTLRCDPISGHDNLYWYRRVMGKEIKFLLHFVKESKQDESGMPNNRFLAERTGGTYSTLKVQPAELEDSGVYFCASSPRGTGSPLHFGNGTRLTVT.

The rearrangement uses TRBV18 and TRBJ1-1; 7 bases match TRBD1. The V segment lost 1 base and the J segment 3 bases; nucleotides outside the gene matches: 5. Germline V CDR1 and CDR2: KGHSH, LQKENI. This CDR3 region has 15 residues. CDR3: CASSPQGGGDTEAFF. The CDR3 coding sequence is TGTGCCAGCTCACCACAAGGGGGCGGGGACACTGAAGCTTTCTTT.

The CDR3 sequence: CASSKTSTDTQYF. In nucleotides, the CDR3 is TGTGCCAGTAGTAAGACTAGCACAGATACGCAGTATTTT. This chain joins TRBV19 and TRBJ2-3; no clear D. Trimming cost V 4 bases and J 0 bases, with 5 bases left between them. Per germline, CDR1 LNHDA and CDR2 SQIVND (reference sequence). The CDR3 spans 13 residues.

The genes are TRBV18 and TRBJ2-1; 8 bases map to TRBD2. Germline trimming cut 5 bases from V and 12 bases from J; bases unmatched to any gene: 6. CDR1 KGHSH and CDR2 LQKENI come from the germline V gene. The CDR3 covers 12 residues. In nucleotides, the CDR3 is TGTGCCAGCTCATTAGGACTAGCTTTGCAGTTCTTC. Translating it yields CASSLGLALQFF.

This chain links TRBV6-5 with TRBJ2-2; no reliable D call. The CDR3 has 15 residues. Germline CDR1 reads MNHEY; CDR2 reads SVGAGI. Trimming removed 7 bases from V and 0 bases from J, with 12 bases in between. This chain's CDR3 is CASIRSIANTGELFF. The CDR3 DNA follows: TGTGCCAGCATTCGGTCGATCGCGAACACCGGGGAGCTGTTTTTT.

This clone was seen more than once but under ten times. DNA of the CDR3: TGCGCCAGCAGCCAAGAGGGGAGATCAACAGATACGCAGTATTTT. Protein sequence: CASSQEGRSTDTQYF. The J gene is TRBJ2-3, the V gene TRBV4-1; D is possibly TRBD2 (5 bases). The CDR3 is 15 amino acids. In germline, CDR1 is MGHRA, CDR2 YSYEKL. V gave up 0 bases and J gave up 3 bases, with 10 bases separating them.

Of note for this clone: An end of the junction does not agree with germline; a read error may underlie this. V usage is TRBV6-5 and J usage is TRBJ2-2; weak D call: TRBD1 (5 bases). Per the germline V gene, CDR1 is MNHEY and CDR2 is SVGAGI. The CDR3 has 15 residues. The DNA for the CDR3 is TGTGCCAGCAGTTACTCGTCAGGGAACGCCGGGGAGCTGTTTTTT. This sequence encodes CASSYSSGNAGELFF.

The genes are TRBV5-1 and TRBJ1-3; no clear D gene. Trimming removed 2 bases at V and 0 bases at J, with 15 bases between. This CDR3 comprises 17 residues. Germline V gives CDR1 SGHRS, CDR2 YFSETQ. The CDR3 protein is CASSFIGLGSSGNTIYF. The CDR3 nucleotides are TGCGCCAGCAGCTTCATTGGTCTGGGGAGCTCTGGAAACACCATATATTTT.

The chain combines TRBV10-2 with TRBJ1-1; D unclear. The CDR3 sequence is 16 residues long. The V and J ends lost 2 bases and 1 base respectively, with 14 bases between them. Looked up from germline, CDR1 is WSHSY and CDR2 is SAAADI. CDR3 sequence (DNA): TGCGCCAGCAGTGAGGGTTTGGTTTGGGCGAACACTGAAGCTTTCTTT. Translation gives CASSEGLVWANTEAFF.

The gene calls are TRBV5-8 and TRBJ2-2, with D perhaps TRBD1 (6 bases). V lost 7 bases and J lost 0, with 19 bases in between. In germline, CDR1 is SGHTS, CDR2 YDEGEE. CDR3 length: 17 amino acids. As DNA, the CDR3 is TGTGCCAGCCATCTCAGTCTTGGACAGACGAACACCGGGGAGCTGTTTTTT. The encoded protein is CASHLSLGQTNTGELFF.

The CDR3 is CASSLTPSNEQFF. CDR3 in DNA: TGTGCCAGCAGCTTAACTCCGAGCAATGAGCAGTTCTTC. The rearrangement uses TRBV7-3 and TRBJ2-1; no clear D gene. Per germline, CDR1 SGHTA and CDR2 FQGTGA. V dropped 0 bases and J dropped 6 bases, with 6 bases sitting between them. The CDR3 loop spans 13 amino acids.

This clone was seen at least ten times. The J gene is TRBJ2-2, the V gene TRBV29-1; 8 nucleotides match TRBD1. CDR1 and CDR2 (germline): SQVTM, ANQGSEA. The CDR3 is made up of 14 amino acids. V was clipped by 7 bases and J by 2 bases; unmatched bases: 6. The CDR3 DNA reads as TGCAGCGGAGGACAGGGTGGAAACACCGGGGAGCTGTTTTTT. This translates into CSGGQGGNTGELFF.